This passage covers 14 T cell receptor beta chains from one sample sequenced in a study of blood T cell repertoires in COVID-19. Only in-frame clones appear in the TCRdb table, and some are missing; sequencing was by immunoSEQ multiplex PCR. The profile shows some 110,000 clones, 82% of them singletons. Specimen: peripheral blood. All receptors derive from a woman in her 70s with acute or convalescent COVID-19.

The chain combines TRBV3-1 (or the pseudogene TRBV3-2) with TRBJ2-1; D unresolved. Trimming pared 0 bases from V and 3 bases from J, leaving 9 bases between. CDR1 and CDR2 from the germline V gene are LGHDT and YNNKEL (reference sequence). CDR3 length: 15 residues. The CDR3: CASSQDLNSYNEQFF. CDR3 nucleotide sequence: TGTGCCAGCAGCCAAGATCTAAACAGCTACAATGAGCAGTTCTTC.

The chain recombines TRBV10-3 with TRBJ1-2, with TRBD1 matching over 7 bases. CDR3 length equals 15 residues. Germline-derived CDR1 and CDR2 are ENHRY and SYGVKD. V was pared by 4 bases and J by 3 bases, with 8 bases of the junction left unmatched. The CDR3 spells CAISGLRQGDYGYTF. CDR3 in DNA: TGTGCCATCAGTGGTCTTCGACAGGGAGACTATGGCTACACCTTC.

The chain recombines TRBV6-4 with TRBJ2-1; 9 positions agree with TRBD2. From germline, CDR1 is MRHNA and CDR2 SNTAGT. This CDR3 is built from 14 residues. After removal of 3 bases from V and 9 bases from J, the junction contained 6 bases not matched to a gene. CDR3 in DNA: TGTGCCAGCAGTGAGGGGGTAGCGGGGGTTGAGCAGTTCTTC. This translates into CASSEGVAGVEQFF.

The gene calls are TRBV4-3 and TRBJ1-1, with D unclear. Trimming cost V 0 bases and J 11 bases, with 16 bases left between them. Germline-derived CDR1 and CDR2 are LGHNA and YSLEER. The CDR3 is 14 amino acids. The CDR3 protein is CASSQDGSNSVAFF. The CDR3 nucleotides read TGCGCCAGCAGCCAAGATGGTTCCAACTCCGTCGCTTTCTTT.

The chain combines TRBV25-1 with TRBJ2-1; TRBD1 aligns across 10 bases. CDR3 length: 16 amino acids. The germline V gene encodes CDR1 MGHDK and CDR2 SYGVNS. Trimming took 1 base from V and 2 from J; bases not matched to a gene: 2. The CDR3 reads CASSESGTGAYNEQFF. CDR3 sequence (DNA): TGTGCCAGCAGTGAATCTGGGACAGGGGCCTACAATGAGCAGTTCTTC.

The chain carries TRBV6-5 and TRBJ1-1; D remains unclear. The V gene lost 3 bases and the J gene lost 0 bases, with 2 bases spanning the gap. This CDR3 has 12 residues. From germline, CDR1 is MNHEY and CDR2 SVGAGI. In DNA, the CDR3 is TGTGCCAGCAGTTATATGAACACTGAAGCTTTCTTT. It encodes CASSYMNTEAFF.

This chain links TRBV7-6 with TRBJ1-1; 7 bases map to TRBD1. V trimming: 0 bases; J trimming: 1 base; junction bases outside the gene matches: 2. Germline V CDR1 and CDR2: SGHVS, FNYEAQ. CDR3 length: 15 amino acids. The CDR3 is CASSLAGQSNTEAFF. The CDR3 DNA follows: TGTGCCAGCAGCTTAGCGGGACAGTCGAACACTGAAGCTTTCTTT. Using reference TRBV7-6 and TRBJ1-1 for the parts outside the CDR3, the full variable domain is GAGVSQSPRYKVTKRGQDVALRCDPISGHVSLYWYRQALGQGPEFLTYFNYEAQQDKSGLPNDRFSAERPEGSISTLTIQRTEQRDSAMYRCASSLAGQSNTEAFFGQGTRLTVV.

This chain uses TRBV6-6 with TRBJ2-2, with 8 positions matching TRBD1. Germline CDR1 reads MNHNY; CDR2 reads SVGAGI (reference sequence). The CDR3 length is 15 residues. After removal of 6 bases from V and 5 bases from J, the junction contained 8 bases not matched to a gene. CDR3 sequence: CASSPLQGGTGELFF. The CDR3 DNA sequence: TGTGCCAGCAGCCCTTTACAGGGGGGAACCGGGGAGCTGTTTTTT.

This clone was counted once. This rearrangement joins TRBV11-2 to TRBJ1-5; 7 bases are a match to TRBD1. Trimming cost V 3 bases and J 4 bases; bases outside gene matches: 3. This CDR3 has 14 residues. Germline V CDR1 and CDR2: SGHAT, FQNNGV. The CDR3: CASSFSGGNQPQHF. The CDR3 bases are TGTGCCAGCAGCTTTTCAGGGGGAAATCAGCCCCAGCATTTT.

This clone has more than one count but fewer than ten. V usage is TRBV4-3 and J usage is TRBJ1-5; D not certain. Germline V gene data show CDR1 as LGHNA and CDR2 as YSLEER. CDR3 length: 13 amino acids. The ends were cut back, 0 bases at V and 7 bases at J, with 7 bases in the middle. CDR3 residues: CASSQEFSQPQHF. CDR3 in DNA: TGCGCCAGCAGCCAAGAATTTAGCCAGCCCCAGCATTTT.

The table lists this clone with a count of one. V is TRBV2 and J is TRBJ1-5; 7 bases fit TRBD1. Germline-derived CDR1 and CDR2 are SNHLY and FYNNEI. This CDR3 contains 13 residues. V shed 8 bases and J 6 bases; nucleotides not matched to a gene: 7. The CDR3 coding sequence is TGTGCCAGCGGAAACAGGGGTTTTCAGCCCCAGCATTTT. Encoded protein: CASGNRGFQPQHF. The complete variable domain, with remaining parts taken from reference TRBV2 and TRBJ1-5, reads EPEVTQTPSHQVTQMGQEVILRCVPISNHLYFYWYRQILGQKVEFLVSFYNNEISEKSEIFDDQFSVERPDGSNFTLKIRSTKLEDSAMYFCASGNRGFQPQHFGDGTRLSIL.

J is TRBJ2-2 and V is TRBV7-9; D is possibly TRBD1 (5 bases). Germline V gene lookup returns CDR1 SEHNR and CDR2 FQNEAQ (reference sequence). The CDR3 consists of 14 residues. Between the trimmed V and J ends, which lost 6 bases and 0 bases, there was a span of 8 bases. Written as DNA, the CDR3 is TGTGCCAGCAGACAGGCGTCGAACACCGGGGAGCTGTTTTTT. Its protein product is CASRQASNTGELFF.

This sequence joins TRBV15 and TRBJ1-2; possibly TRBD1 for D (5 bases). CDR3 size: 14 residues. CDR1 and CDR2 (germline): LNHNV, YYDKDF (reference sequence). V was clipped by 0 bases and J by 2 bases, with 7 bases between them. DNA for the CDR3: TGTGCCACCAGCAGAGAGCAGGGAAACTATGGCTACACCTTC. It is translated as CATSREQGNYGYTF.

V is TRBV11-3 and J is TRBJ1-1; D not certain. Between the trimmed V and J ends, which lost 0 bases and 2 bases, there was a span of 7 bases. Per germline, CDR1 SGHNT and CDR2 YENEEA. This CDR3 has 14 amino acids. The CDR3 here is CASSLDIINTEAFF. CDR3 DNA: TGTGCCAGCAGCTTAGATATAATTAACACTGAAGCTTTCTTT. Looking up the rest from reference TRBV11-3 and TRBJ1-1 gives the full variable domain: EAGVVQSPRYKIIEKKQPVAFWCNPISGHNTLYWYLQNLGQGPELLIRYENEEAVDDSQLPKDRFSAERLKGVDSTLKIQPAELGDSAVYLCASSLDIINTEAFFGQGTRLTVV.